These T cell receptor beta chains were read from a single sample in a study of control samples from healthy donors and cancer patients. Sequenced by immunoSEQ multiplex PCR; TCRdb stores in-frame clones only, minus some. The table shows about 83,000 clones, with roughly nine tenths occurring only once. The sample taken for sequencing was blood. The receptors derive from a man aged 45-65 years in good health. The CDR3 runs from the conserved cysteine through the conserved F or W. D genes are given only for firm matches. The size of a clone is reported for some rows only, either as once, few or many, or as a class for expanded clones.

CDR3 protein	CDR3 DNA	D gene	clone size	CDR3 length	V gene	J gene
CAISEDRAFSGYTF	TGTGCCATCAGTGAGGACAGGGCCTTTTCTGGCTACACCTTC	TRBD1	few	14	TRBV10-3	TRBJ1-2
CASGDRGTGGYTF	TGTGCCAGTGGGGACAGGGGGACAGGTGGCTACACCTTC	TRBD1	-	13	TRBV2	TRBJ1-2
CASSEWVKTEAFF	TGCGCCAGCAGTGAGTGGGTAAAGACTGAAGCTTTCTTT	-	once	13	TRBV10-2	TRBJ1-1
CASSPQRGETQYF	TGTGCCAGTAGTCCCCAGAGGGGGGAGACCCAGTACTTC	-	-	13	TRBV19	TRBJ2-5
CASSPIGDSSTDTQYF	TGCGCCAGCAGCCCCATTGGGGATTCTAGCACAGATACGCAGTATTTT	-	-	16	TRBV4-1	TRBJ2-3
CASSQDGDSGRAQHF	TGTGCCAGCAGCCAAGATGGGGACAGCGGAAGGGCCCAGCATTTT	TRBD1	once	15	TRBV14	TRBJ1-5
CASSYSGTGWYEQYF	TGTGCCAGCAGTTACTCCGGGACAGGGTGGTACGAGCAGTACTTC	TRBD1	-	15	TRBV6-5	TRBJ2-7
CASSPGTGGEDSYEQYF	TGTGCCAGCAGTCCGGGGACAGGGGGCGAAGACTCCTACGAGCAGTACTTC	TRBD1	once	17	TRBV6-6	TRBJ2-7
CASSLAVNTEAFF	TGTGCCAGCAGCTTAGCAGTGAACACTGAAGCTTTCTTT	-	-	13	TRBV11-3	TRBJ1-1
CSASGQGGNTIYF	TGCAGCGCCTCGGGACAGGGTGGAAACACCATATATTTT	TRBD1	-	13	TRBV29-1	TRBJ1-3
CASSINTRDTIYF	TGTGCCAGCAGCATCAATACCAGGGACACCATATATTTT	-	-	13	TRBV7-2	TRBJ1-3
CASTQDLGAYPRGLFF	TGTGCCAGCACCCAGGATCTGGGGGCCTACCCTAGGGGGCTGTTTTTT	-	-	16	TRBV7-9	TRBJ2-2
CASSNDLVDTQYF	TGTGCCAGCAGTAATGACCTAGTAGATACGCAGTATTTT	-	-	13	TRBV6-4	TRBJ2-3
CASSLGQTLGYGYTF	TGTGCCAGCAGTTTAGGACAGACCCTAGGTTATGGCTACACCTTC	-	-	15	TRBV6-6	TRBJ1-2
CASSVGGGLSTDTQYF	TGTGCCAGCAGCGTAGGGGGCGGACTGAGCACAGATACGCAGTATTTT	-	-	16	TRBV9	TRBJ2-3
CASSLYGQGALNTEAFF	TGTGCCAGCAGCTTATACGGACAGGGGGCTTTGAACACTGAAGCTTTCTTT	TRBD1	-	17	TRBV7-6	TRBJ1-1
CASRQTRNTIYF	TGTGCCAGCAGGCAGACCCGAAACACCATATATTTT	-	once	12	TRBV11-2	TRBJ1-3
CASSAQGANNEQFF	TGTGCCAGCAGTGCCCAGGGGGCAAACAATGAGCAGTTCTTC	TRBD1	-	14	TRBV6-4	TRBJ2-1
CASSLRFSGYTF	TGTGCCAGCAGTTTACGGTTCTCTGGCTACACCTTC	-	-	12	TRBV12-3/TRBV12-4	TRBJ1-2
CASSLGQGQETQYF	TGCGCCAGCAGCTTGGGACAGGGCCAAGAGACCCAGTACTTC	TRBD1	once	14	TRBV5-1	TRBJ2-5
CASSPGPERGYTF	TGTGCCAGCTCACCGGGGCCAGAAAGGGGCTACACCTTC	-	-	13	TRBV18	TRBJ1-2
CATSRRWGQGVSGANVLTF	TGTGCCACCAGCAGAAGGTGGGGACAGGGCGTCTCTGGGGCCAACGTCCTGACTTTC	TRBD1	-	19	TRBV15	TRBJ2-6
CASSYSAGQAIETQYF	TGTGCCAGCAGTTACTCCGCCGGCCAGGCAATAGAGACCCAGTACTTC	-	-	16	TRBV6-5	TRBJ2-5
CASRYLGQGNEKLFF	TGTGCCAGCAGATATCTCGGACAGGGGAATGAAAAACTGTTTTTT	TRBD1	-	15	TRBV2	TRBJ1-4
CASSLEGASGNTIYF	TGCGCCAGCAGCTTGGAGGGGGCCTCTGGAAACACCATATATTTT	TRBD1	once	15	TRBV5-1	TRBJ1-3
CASSRGRDTEAFF	TGTGCCAGCAGCAGAGGGAGGGACACTGAAGCTTTCTTT	-	-	13	TRBV21-1	TRBJ1-1
CASSLGAGGGHEQYF	TGTGCCAGCAGCTTAGGCGCAGGGGGCGGCCACGAGCAGTACTTC	TRBD1	-	15	TRBV11-2	TRBJ2-7
CASSQDRGGYNEQFF	TGCGCCAGCAGCCAAGATCGGGGGGGGTACAATGAGCAGTTCTTC	TRBD2	-	15	TRBV4-3	TRBJ2-1
CASSYGSSSSYNEQFF	TGCGCCAGCAGCTATGGATCTTCGAGCTCCTACAATGAGCAGTTCTTC	-	-	16	TRBV5-1	TRBJ2-1
CASGLLAGTVGNYGYTF	TGTGCCAGCGGCTTGTTAGCCGGGACAGTCGGTAACTATGGCTACACCTTC	TRBD1	-	17	TRBV27	TRBJ1-2
CASRINREGYTF	TGTGCCAGCAGGATTAACAGGGAAGGCTACACCTTC	-	-	12	TRBV2	TRBJ1-2
CAGSKYNSPLHF	TGTGCCGGGTCAAAATATAATTCACCCCTCCACTTT	-	once	12	TRBV7-9	TRBJ1-6
CASSPPNGETQYF	TGTGCCAGCTCACCACCGAATGGTGAGACCCAGTACTTC	-	-	13	TRBV18	TRBJ2-5
CASSESQGYIYF	TGTGCCAGCAGTGAATCACAGGGGTATATATATTTT	TRBD1	-	12	TRBV2	TRBJ1-3
CASSLVAGVNEQFF	TGCGCCAGCAGCTTGGTGGCAGGGGTAAATGAGCAGTTCTTC	-	-	14	TRBV5-1	TRBJ2-1
CAWSRSTYTIYF	TGTGCCTGGAGCAGGTCGACTTACACCATATATTTT	-	-	12	TRBV30	TRBJ1-3
CASSYSMSGAYTGELFF	TGTGCCAGCAGTTACTCGATGAGCGGGGCGTACACGGGGGAGCTGTTTTTT	TRBD2	-	17	TRBV6-2/TRBV6-3	TRBJ2-2
CAISAVGMNTEAFF	TGTGCCATCAGTGCGGTAGGAATGAACACTGAAGCTTTCTTT	-	-	14	TRBV10-3	TRBJ1-1
CASSFLGGTGELFF	TGTGCCAGCAGCTTCCTTGGGGGCACCGGGGAGCTGTTTTTT	-	few	14	TRBV11-3	TRBJ2-2
CATSEKYRGLEEQFF	TGTGCCACCAGTGAAAAATACAGGGGATTAGAAGAGCAGTTCTTC	TRBD1	once	15	TRBV24-1	TRBJ2-1
CATSDFGRAGELFF	TGTGCCACCAGTGATTTTGGGCGGGCCGGGGAGCTGTTTTTT	-	-	14	TRBV24-1	TRBJ2-2
CATQPSSYNSPLHF	TGTGCCACGCAGCCGAGCTCCTATAATTCACCCCTCCACTTT	-	-	14	TRBV15	TRBJ1-6
CASSLGGPSGANVLTF	TGCGCCAGCAGCTTGGGGGGACCCTCTGGGGCCAACGTCCTGACTTTC	-	once	16	TRBV5-1	TRBJ2-6